This T cell receptor beta chain was found in a study of CD8 T cells in ankylosing spondylitis. General observations from the study: Ankylosing spondylitis blood appeared to carry a characteristic TCR beta motif of roughly 8 highly homologous variants. Earlier literature documents some of the motif variants in reactive arthritis synovial fluid and blood.

Generation of TCR beta libraries employed quantitative 5'-RACE incorporating molecular barcodes. TCRdb passed the 5' RACE reads through MiXCR, listing each CDR3 protein once. This table holds about 88,000 distinct CDR3 sequences, under 30% found once. V lost 1 base and J 5 bases, leaving 8 bases between the germline ends. Per germline, CDR1 LGHNA and CDR2 YNFKEQ. This CDR3 is 13 amino acids long. This clonotype was counted a single time. Its antigen is undetermined. This receptor was identified in a male donor with ankylosing spondylitis or in good health (not recorded which). The gene calls are TRBV4-2 and TRBJ1-2; no definite D call. Sequenced material: blood, either unsorted or a sorted T cell fraction (not recorded which). CDR3 amino acids: CASSQVSGYGYTF. The DNA of the CDR3 is TGTGCCAGCAGCCAAGTATCTGGGTATGGCTACACCTTC.